This paragraph covers one T cell receptor beta chain sequence. Its specificity is unknown. The sample belongs to a study of cytomegalovirus exposure and HLA in healthy donors. Study observations and caveats: Despite most TCR sequences being rare, some public TCRs occurred in many donors. Later analysis demonstrated an association between a missense DCLRE1C variant and TCR beta V- and J-gene trimming.

Primers included in the PCR were 60 Vbeta and 13 Jbeta primers. Sequenced by immunoSEQ multiplex PCR; TCRdb stores in-frame clones only, minus some. The sample lists approximately 100,000 clones; approximately 70% were seen once. Donors were ostensibly healthy at sampling, although undocumented immune exposures were probable. The source is a woman aged 18-29 years in good health and CMV-seropositive. What was sequenced was PBMCs.

The CDR3 DNA follows: TGTGCCAGCAGCTTACTTGGGCGCCGCTCCTACGAGCAGTACTTC. Translated: CASSLLGRRSYEQYF. J is TRBJ2-7 and V is TRBV13; D remains unclear. The V and J ends lost 2 bases and 0 bases respectively, with 11 bases between them. There are 15 residues in the CDR3. CDR1 PRHDT and CDR2 FYEKMQ come from the germline V gene (reference sequence).